Below are 12 T cell receptor beta chains sequenced from a single sample in a study of blood T cells in healthy people across ages. A second PCR of about 6 to 11 cycles used a sample-barcoded 5' primer and a J-beta primer mix. TCRdb reprocessed the 5' RACE reads via MiXCR and lists one record per CDR3 protein. Found here are about 640,000 distinct CDR3 sequences, approximately 30% of them singletons; the top ten hold less than 20%. Sequencing was done on a sample of blood. These receptors originate from a woman of 80 years or more in good health.

This sequence joins TRBV6-6 and TRBJ2-5, with TRBD1 as a possible D gene (5 bases). CDR1 is MNHNY and CDR2 is SVGAGI in the germline V gene (reference sequence). Trimming removed 5 bases at V and 5 bases at J, with 12 bases between. The CDR3 extends over 13 amino acids. The DNA for the CDR3 is TGTGCCAGCAGTCCAAGGGCAGGGGAGACCCAGTACTTC. Translating gives CASSPRAGETQYF.

The chain recombines TRBV5-1 with TRBJ2-1, with 7 bases identical to TRBD1. The V gene's germline CDR1 is SGHRS and CDR2 YFSETQ. The CDR3 contains 16 residues. Germline trimming cut 4 bases from V and 6 bases from J; bases unmatched to any gene: 13. Here the CDR3 DNA reads TGCGCCAGCAGCCTCTCCGGGACAGCAAATTTCAATGAGCAGTTCTTC. This encodes CASSLSGTANFNEQFF.

A note on this clonotype: A much larger clone lies one base from this, so it may be a read error. The chain joins TRBV12-3 or TRBV12-4 to TRBJ2-5; 12 bases agree with TRBD2. The J call could be wrong; TRBJ2-7 is a better fit for the DNA end. The CDR3 has 14 amino acids. The CDR3 DNA sequence: TGTGTCAGCAAGAAACTAGCGGGGGGCTACGAGCAGTACTTC. It encodes CVSKKLAGGYEQYF.

This clonotype came up once. V gene TRBV6-2 or TRBV6-3 combines with J gene TRBJ2-7, with 7 bases lining up with TRBD1. Germline lookup yields CDR1 MNHEY and CDR2 SVGEGT. The CDR3 sequence is 14 residues long. V shed 7 bases and J 7 bases; nucleotides not matched to a gene: 13. The CDR3 region has the DNA TGTGCCAGCATCCCCGGGACAGCCTACAGTGAGCAGTACTTC. This sequence encodes CASIPGTAYSEQYF.

To note about this clonotype: This may be a read error, as it is one base from a much larger clone. The chain is built from TRBV30 and TRBJ2-1, with D possibly TRBD2 on 5 matching bases. Germline CDR1 GTSNPN, CDR2 SVGIG (reference sequence). The length of the CDR3 is 16 residues. Trimming left V 0 bases short and J 8 bases short, with 20 bases between. The CDR3 sequence: CAWSVPRTPHRDEQFF. The DNA for the CDR3 is TGTGCCTGGAGTGTCCCTCGGACTCCCCACCGCGATGAGCAGTTCTTC.

This clonotype has just a few counts. A read error may explain this, as a much larger clone is one base away. The genes are TRBV29-1 and TRBJ2-5; D remains unclear. V dropped 8 bases and J dropped 0 bases, with 10 bases sitting between them. CDR1 is SQVTM, CDR2 ANQGSEA, per germline. This CDR3 is 12 amino acids long. DNA of the CDR3: TGCAGCATTCGGGTCCACCAAGAGACCCAGTACTTC. This encodes CSIRVHQETQYF.

This clonotype was seen ten or more times. The chain joins TRBV4-1 to TRBJ2-7, with TRBD1 matching over 10 bases. The CDR3 is made up of 16 amino acids. The V gene's germline CDR1 is MGHRA and CDR2 YSYEKL. The V gene end was trimmed by 8 bases and the J gene end by 0 bases; junction bases not matched to a gene: 10. CDR3 bases: TGCGCCAGCGGGACAGGGGACACTATAAACTCCTACGAGCAGTACTTC. This encodes CASGTGDTINSYEQYF.

The V and J genes are TRBV7-9 and TRBJ2-2; D is ambiguous. The CDR3 consists of 14 residues. Germline CDR1 SEHNR, CDR2 FQNEAQ (reference sequence). Between the trimmed V and J ends, which lost 2 bases and 3 bases, there was a span of 7 bases. CDR3 DNA sequence: TGTGCCAGCAGCTTAAGCAGTTACACCGGGGAGCTGTTTTTT. This codes for CASSLSSYTGELFF. Together with reference TRBV7-9 and TRBJ2-2, the CDR3 gives the full variable domain: DTGVSQNPRHKITKRGQNVTFRCDPISEHNRLYWYRQTLGQGPEFLTYFQNEAQLEKSRLLSDRFSAERPKGSFSTLEIQRTEQGDSAMYLCASSLSSYTGELFFGEGSRLTVL.

This clonotype was picked up many times. The chain has TRBV24-1 and TRBJ2-1; 9 bases map to TRBD1. The CDR3 is 17 amino acids. The V gene end was trimmed by 0 bases and the J gene end by 2 bases; junction bases not matched to a gene: 4. The germline V gene has CDR1 KGHDR and CDR2 SFDVKD. CDR3 nucleotide sequence: TGTGCCACCAGTGATTTGGGGGGACAGGGCGCCTACAATGAGCAGTTCTTC. As protein: CATSDLGGQGAYNEQFF.

CDR3 sequence reads: CASSQVGGTSGVNEQYF. CDR3 coding DNA: TGCGCCAGCAGCCAAGTGGGAGGGACTAGCGGGGTTAATGAGCAGTACTTC. The rearrangement uses TRBV4-3 and TRBJ2-7, with TRBD2 identical over 13 bases. V dropped 1 base and J dropped 7; count of bases not matched to a gene: 10. Germline V gene lookup returns CDR1 LGHNA and CDR2 YSLEER. The CDR3 spans 17 residues.

This clonotype came up many times. V gene TRBV7-2 combines with J gene TRBJ1-5, with a weak D call TRBD1 (5 bases). The CDR3 sequence is 16 residues long. Deletions cut 3 bases from V and 3 bases from J, with 15 bases between. Germline V gene sequence: CDR1 SGHTA, CDR2 FQGNSA. In DNA, the CDR3 is TGTGCCAGCAGCTTCCGGGGGTCATCAACCAATCAGCCCCAGCATTTT. It is translated as CASSFRGSSTNQPQHF.

This clonotype was detected ten times or more. DNA for the CDR3: TGTGCCAGCAGTTACTCGGGGACCGGGCCCCTATCCTACGAGCAGTACTTC. This encodes CASSYSGTGPLSYEQYF. The rearrangement joins TRBV6-5 to TRBJ2-7; TRBD1 or TRBD2 may be the D gene (5 bases each). This CDR3 region has 17 residues. V shed 0 bases and J shed 1 base, with 16 bases lying between them. Germline values: CDR1 MNHEY, CDR2 SVGAGI.